This T cell receptor beta chain was recovered during a study of response to subunit inactivated influenza vaccine. Broader study findings: Authors suggested seasonal influenza vaccinations each recruit few new T cells.

Of note for this clonotype: Its antigen is still unknown.

The CDR3 is 16 amino acids. Germline CDR1 DFQATT, CDR2 SNEGSKA (reference sequence). V lost 0 bases to trimming and J lost 5 bases, with 17 bases between them. TCRdb itself ran the RT-PCR reads through MiXCR, one entry per CDR3 protein. The data contain over 450,000 distinct CDR3 sequences, 10% to 15% of them singletons. V gene TRBV20-1 combines with J gene TRBJ1-5; D may be TRBD1 (5 bases). This TCR was sampled from a middle-aged man who received an inactivated influenza vaccine. The sample consisted of PBMCs from blood, taken more than 35 days after vaccination. CDR3 loop: CSARDLRTLGDQPQHF. The CDR3 DNA follows: TGCAGTGCTAGAGATTTGAGAACTCTGGGGGATCAGCCCCAGCATTTT.